This TCR beta chain was observed in a study of follicular helper T cells after annual influenza vaccination. Study-level findings and limits: ICOS+CD38+ cTfh clonality tracked population frequency, and its change tracked circulating plasmablast change.

Sequenced by immunoSEQ multiplex PCR; TCRdb stores in-frame clones only, minus some. The table records fewer than 30,000 clones, about four fifths of them present only once. Regarding time point: 2014-2015 season, pre-vaccination. No donor had influenza vaccine in the prior 6 months; all lived in the community. Between the trimmed V and J ends, which lost 2 bases and 1 base, there was a span of 12 bases. The CDR3 extends over 17 amino acids. Germline V CDR1 and CDR2: MNHNS, SASEGT. On this clone: The antigen is undetermined.

The source material was CXCR5+ CD38- circulating T follicular helper cells from blood, sampled on the day of influenza vaccination. Noted subset: circulating Tfh, non-naive CD4+CXCR5+PD-1+ (ICOS+CD38+ or ICOS-CD38-). The chain recombines TRBV6-1 with TRBJ1-6; D may be TRBD1 (5 bases). This sequence originates from an adult who received the influenza vaccine. The CDR3 loop reads CASSEPREGSYNSPLHF. The CDR3 coding sequence is TGTGCCAGCAGTGAACCCAGGGAGGGTTCCTATAATTCACCCCTCCACTTT.